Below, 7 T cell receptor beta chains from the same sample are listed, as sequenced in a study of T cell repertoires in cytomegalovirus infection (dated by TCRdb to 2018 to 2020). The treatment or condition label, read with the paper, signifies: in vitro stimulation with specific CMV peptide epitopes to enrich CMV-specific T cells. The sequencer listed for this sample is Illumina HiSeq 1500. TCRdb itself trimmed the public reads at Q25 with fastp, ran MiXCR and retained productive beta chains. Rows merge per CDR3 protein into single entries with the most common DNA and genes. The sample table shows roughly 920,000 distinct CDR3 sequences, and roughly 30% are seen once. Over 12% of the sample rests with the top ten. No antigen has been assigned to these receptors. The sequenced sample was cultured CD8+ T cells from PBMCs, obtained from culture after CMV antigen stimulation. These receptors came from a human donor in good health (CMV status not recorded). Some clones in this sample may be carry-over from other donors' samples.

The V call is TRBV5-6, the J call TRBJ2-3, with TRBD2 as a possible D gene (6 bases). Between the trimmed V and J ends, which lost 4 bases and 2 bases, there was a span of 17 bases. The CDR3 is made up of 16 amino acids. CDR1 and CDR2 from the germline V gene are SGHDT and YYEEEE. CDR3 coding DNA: TGTGCCAGCAGCCATCCGGGGGACTCGGTCACAGATACGCAGTATTTT. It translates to CASSHPGDSVTDTQYF. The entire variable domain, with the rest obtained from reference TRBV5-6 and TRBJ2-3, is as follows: DAGVTQSPTHLIKTRGQQVTLRCSPKSGHDTVSWYQQALGQGPQFIFQYYEEEERQRGNFPDRFSGHQFPNYSSELNVNALLLGDSALYLCASSHPGDSVTDTQYFGPGTRLTVL.

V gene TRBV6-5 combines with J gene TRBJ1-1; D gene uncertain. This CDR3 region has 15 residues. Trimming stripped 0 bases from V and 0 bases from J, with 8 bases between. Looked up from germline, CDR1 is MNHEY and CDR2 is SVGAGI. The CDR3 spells CASSYSPRLNTEAFF. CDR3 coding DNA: TGTGCCAGCAGTTACTCCCCCAGGCTGAACACTGAAGCTTTCTTT.

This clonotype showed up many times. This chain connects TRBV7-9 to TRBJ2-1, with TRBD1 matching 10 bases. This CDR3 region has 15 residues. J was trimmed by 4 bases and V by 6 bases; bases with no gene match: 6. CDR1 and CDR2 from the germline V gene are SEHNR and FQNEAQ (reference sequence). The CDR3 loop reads CASRSPGQGYNEQFF. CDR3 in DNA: TGTGCCAGCAGATCGCCGGGACAGGGGTACAATGAGCAGTTCTTC.

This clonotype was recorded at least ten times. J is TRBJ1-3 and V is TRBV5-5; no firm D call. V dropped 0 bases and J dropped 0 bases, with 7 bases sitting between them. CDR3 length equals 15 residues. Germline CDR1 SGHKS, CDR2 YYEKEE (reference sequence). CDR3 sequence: CASSLGGSSGNTIYF. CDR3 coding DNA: TGTGCCAGCAGCTTGGGTGGCAGCTCTGGAAACACCATATATTTT.

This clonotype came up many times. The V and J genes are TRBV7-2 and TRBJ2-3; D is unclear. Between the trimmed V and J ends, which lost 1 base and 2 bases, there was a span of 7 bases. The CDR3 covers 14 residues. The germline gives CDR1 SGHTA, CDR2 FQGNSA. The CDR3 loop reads CASSLGRYTDTQYF. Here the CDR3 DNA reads TGTGCCAGCAGCTTAGGCCGTTACACAGATACGCAGTATTTT.

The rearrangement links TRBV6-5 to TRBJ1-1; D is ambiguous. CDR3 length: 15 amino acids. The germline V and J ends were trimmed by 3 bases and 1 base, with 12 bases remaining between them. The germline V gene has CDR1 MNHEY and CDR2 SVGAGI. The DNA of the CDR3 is TGTGCCAGCAGTTATCACCCTGGAGGGAACACTGAAGCTTTCTTT. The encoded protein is CASSYHPGGNTEAFF.

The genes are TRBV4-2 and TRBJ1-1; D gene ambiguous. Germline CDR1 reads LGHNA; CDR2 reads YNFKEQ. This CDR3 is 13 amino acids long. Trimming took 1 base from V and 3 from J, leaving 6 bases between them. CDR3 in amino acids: CASSQARDTEAFF. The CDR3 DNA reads TGTGCCAGCAGCCAAGCCCGGGACACTGAAGCTTTCTTT.